The clone carrying this T cell receptor (beta chain) was observed many times. Its antigen is currently unknown. V dropped 4 bases and J dropped 3; count of bases not matched to a gene: 1. Looked up from germline, CDR1 is SGHNT and CDR2 is YENEEA. This CDR3 is 15 amino acids long. Blood and skin TCR RNA was reverse transcribed with alpha and beta constant primers. Four PCR rounds used nested alpha and beta constant region primers plus the SP2 primer. TCRdb reanalysed the UMI-ligation and nested PCR reads using MiXCR and keeps one entry per CDR3 protein. There are under 20,000 distinct CDR3 sequences in the sample; 8.5% to 10% occur only once, and approximately 6.3% lies in the top ten. As for treatment: skin biopsy from PPD injection site in Mantoux-positive individual. Input was roughly 1 to 1,100 ng of DNase-treated total RNA without cell sorting. TCR cDNA received a 3' ligated oligonucleotide that carried a UMI. Skin biopsies came from PPD injection sites in Mantoux-positive individuals.

The data are from a study of naive and memory T cell subsets. Overall study results and limits: More TCRs at tuberculin sites were read as hypersensitivity T cell infiltration.

The receptor was isolated from an adult in good health. This chain uses TRBV11-3 with TRBJ2-2; TRBD2 matches at 11 bases. The sequenced sample was skin, obtained from a tuberculin skin test site. CDR3 loop: CASSSGLADTGELFF. CDR3 DNA sequence: TGTGCCAGCAGCTCGGGACTAGCGGACACCGGGGAGCTGTTTTTT.